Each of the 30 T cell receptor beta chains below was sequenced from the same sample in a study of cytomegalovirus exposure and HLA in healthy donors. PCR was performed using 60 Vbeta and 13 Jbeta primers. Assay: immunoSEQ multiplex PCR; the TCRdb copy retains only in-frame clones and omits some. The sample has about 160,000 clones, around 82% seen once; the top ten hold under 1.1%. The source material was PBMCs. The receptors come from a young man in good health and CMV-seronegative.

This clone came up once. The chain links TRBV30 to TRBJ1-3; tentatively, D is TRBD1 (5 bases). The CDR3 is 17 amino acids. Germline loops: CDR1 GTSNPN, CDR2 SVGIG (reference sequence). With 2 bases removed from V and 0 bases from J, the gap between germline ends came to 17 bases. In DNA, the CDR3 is TGTGCCTGGAGTTTGGGCGGGGCACAGAGCTCTGGAAACACCATATATTTT. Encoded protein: CAWSLGGAQSSGNTIYF. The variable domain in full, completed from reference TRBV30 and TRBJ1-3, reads SQTIHQWPATLVQPVGSPLSLECTVEGTSNPNLYWYRQAAGRGLQLLFYSVGIGQISSEVPQNLSASRPQDRQFILSSKKLLLSDSGFYLCAWSLGGAQSSGNTIYFGEGSWLTVV.

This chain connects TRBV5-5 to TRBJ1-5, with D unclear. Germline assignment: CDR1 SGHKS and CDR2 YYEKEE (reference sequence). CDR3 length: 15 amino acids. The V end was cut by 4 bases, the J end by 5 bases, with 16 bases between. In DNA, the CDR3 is TGTGCCAGCAGCCGCGCCCTCCCCGGGGATCAGCCCCAGCATTTT. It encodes CASSRALPGDQPQHF. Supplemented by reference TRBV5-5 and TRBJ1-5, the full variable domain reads DAGVTQSPTHLIKTRGQQVTLRCSPISGHKSVSWYQQVLGQGPQFIFQYYEKEERGRGNFPDRFSARQFPNYSSELNVNALLLGDSALYLCASSRALPGDQPQHFGDGTRLSIL.

The CDR3 sequence: CAISASGLAGEETQYF. CDR3 DNA sequence: TGTGCCATCAGCGCTTCGGGACTAGCGGGGGAGGAGACCCAGTACTTC. V is TRBV10-3 and J is TRBJ2-5; 14 bases agree with TRBD2. This CDR3 is built from 16 residues. V was pared by 6 bases and J by 5 bases, with 8 bases of the junction left unmatched. Per the germline V gene, CDR1 is ENHRY and CDR2 is SYGVKD.

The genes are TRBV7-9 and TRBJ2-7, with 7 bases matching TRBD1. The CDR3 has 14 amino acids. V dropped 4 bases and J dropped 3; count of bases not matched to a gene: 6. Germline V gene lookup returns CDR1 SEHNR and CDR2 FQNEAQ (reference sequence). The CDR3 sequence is CASSSPPGGYEQYF. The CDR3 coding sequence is TGTGCCAGCAGCTCCCCCCCAGGGGGCTACGAGCAGTACTTC.

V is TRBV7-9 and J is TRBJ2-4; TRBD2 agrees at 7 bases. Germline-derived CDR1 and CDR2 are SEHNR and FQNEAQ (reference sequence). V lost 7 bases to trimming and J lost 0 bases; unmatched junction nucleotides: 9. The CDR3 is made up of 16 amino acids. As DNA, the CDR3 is TGTGCCAGCACCCGGGAGCGGGAAACAGCCAAAAACATTCAGTACTTC. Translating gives CASTRERETAKNIQYF.

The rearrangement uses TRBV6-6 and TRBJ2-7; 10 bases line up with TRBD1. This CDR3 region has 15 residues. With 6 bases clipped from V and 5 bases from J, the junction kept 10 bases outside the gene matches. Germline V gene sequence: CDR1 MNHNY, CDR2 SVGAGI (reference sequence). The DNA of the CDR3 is TGTGCCAGCAGCTGGAAGACAGGGGGCCGAGACGAGCAGTACTTC. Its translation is CASSWKTGGRDEQYF.

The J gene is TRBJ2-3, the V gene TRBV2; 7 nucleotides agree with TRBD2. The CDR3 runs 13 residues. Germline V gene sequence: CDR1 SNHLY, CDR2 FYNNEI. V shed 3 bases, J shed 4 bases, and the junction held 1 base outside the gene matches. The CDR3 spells CASSEGGADTQYF. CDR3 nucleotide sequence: TGTGCCAGCAGTGAGGGGGGGGCAGATACGCAGTATTTT.

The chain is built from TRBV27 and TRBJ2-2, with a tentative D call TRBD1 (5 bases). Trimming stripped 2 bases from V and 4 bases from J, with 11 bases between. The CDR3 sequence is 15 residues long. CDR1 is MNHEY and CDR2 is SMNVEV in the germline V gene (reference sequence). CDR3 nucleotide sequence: TGTGCCAGCAGTTTAAATCAGGGCTCCACCGGGGAGCTGTTTTTT. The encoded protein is CASSLNQGSTGELFF.

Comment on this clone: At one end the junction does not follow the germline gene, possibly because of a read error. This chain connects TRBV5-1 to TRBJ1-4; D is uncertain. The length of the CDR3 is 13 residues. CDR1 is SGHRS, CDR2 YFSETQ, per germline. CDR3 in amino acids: CASRLGDSEKLFF. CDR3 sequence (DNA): TGCGCCAGCAGGTTGGGAGATTCAGAAAAACTGTTTTTT. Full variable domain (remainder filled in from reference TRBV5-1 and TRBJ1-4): KAGVTQTPRYLIKTRGQQVTLSCSPISGHRSVSWYQQTPGQGLQFLFEYFSETQRNKGNFPGRFSGRQFSNSRSEMNVSTLELGDSALYLCASRLGDSEKLFFGSGTQLSVL.

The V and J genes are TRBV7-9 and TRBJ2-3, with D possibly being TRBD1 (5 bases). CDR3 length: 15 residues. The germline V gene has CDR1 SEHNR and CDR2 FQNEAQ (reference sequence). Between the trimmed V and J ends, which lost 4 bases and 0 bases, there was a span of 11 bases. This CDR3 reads CASSSATDSTDTQYF. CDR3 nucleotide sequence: TGTGCCAGCAGCTCGGCGACAGATAGCACAGATACGCAGTATTTT. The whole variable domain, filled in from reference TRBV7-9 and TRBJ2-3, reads DTGVSQNPRHKITKRGQNVTFRCDPISEHNRLYWYRQTLGQGPEFLTYFQNEAQLEKSRLLSDRFSAERPKGSFSTLEIQRTEQGDSAMYLCASSSATDSTDTQYFGPGTRLTVL.

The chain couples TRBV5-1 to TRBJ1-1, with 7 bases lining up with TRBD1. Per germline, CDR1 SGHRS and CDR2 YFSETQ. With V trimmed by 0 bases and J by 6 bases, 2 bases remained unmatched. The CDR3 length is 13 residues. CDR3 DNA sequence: TGCGCCAGCAGCTTGGCAGGGGGGTCTGAAGCTTTCTTT. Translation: CASSLAGGSEAFF.

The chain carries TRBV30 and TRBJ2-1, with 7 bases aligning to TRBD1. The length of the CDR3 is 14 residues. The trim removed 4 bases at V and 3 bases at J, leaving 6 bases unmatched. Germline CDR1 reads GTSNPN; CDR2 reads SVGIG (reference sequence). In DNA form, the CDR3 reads TGTGCCTGGACCACCGGGACAGTCTACAATGAGCAGTTCTTC. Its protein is CAWTTGTVYNEQFF.

The CDR3 spells CASSEAAGGRGAAKTQYF. The CDR3 DNA reads as TGTGCCAGCAGTGAAGCGGCCGGCGGGCGGGGGGCGGCGAAGACCCAGTACTTC. The chain links TRBV2 to TRBJ2-5; 8 nucleotides agree with TRBD2. V shed 0 bases and J 6 bases; nucleotides not matched to a gene: 15. Germline V gene data show CDR1 as SNHLY and CDR2 as FYNNEI. This CDR3 has 18 residues.

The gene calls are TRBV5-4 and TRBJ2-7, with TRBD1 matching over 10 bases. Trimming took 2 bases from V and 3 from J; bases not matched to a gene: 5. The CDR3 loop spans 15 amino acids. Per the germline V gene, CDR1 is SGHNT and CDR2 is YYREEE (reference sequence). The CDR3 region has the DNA TGTGCCAGCAGCTTCCCCGGGACAGGGGTCTACGAGCAGTACTTC. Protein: CASSFPGTGVYEQYF.

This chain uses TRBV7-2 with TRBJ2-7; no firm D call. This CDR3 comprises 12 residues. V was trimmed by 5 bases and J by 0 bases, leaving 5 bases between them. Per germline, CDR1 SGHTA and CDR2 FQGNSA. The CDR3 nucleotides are TGTGCCAGCAGCGCGAGCTCCTACGAGCAGTACTTC. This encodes CASSASSYEQYF.

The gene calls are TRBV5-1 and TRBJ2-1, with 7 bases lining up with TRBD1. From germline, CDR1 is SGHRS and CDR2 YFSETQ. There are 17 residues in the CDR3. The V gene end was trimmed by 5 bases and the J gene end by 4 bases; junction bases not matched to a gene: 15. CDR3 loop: CASSYGQAALMYNEQFF. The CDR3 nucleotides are TGCGCCAGCAGTTACGGACAGGCAGCTCTGATGTACAATGAGCAGTTCTTC.

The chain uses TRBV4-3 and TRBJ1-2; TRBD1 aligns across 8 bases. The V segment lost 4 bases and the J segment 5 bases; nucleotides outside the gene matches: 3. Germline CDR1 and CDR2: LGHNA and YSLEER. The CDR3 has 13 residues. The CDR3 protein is CASSPYRGYGYTF. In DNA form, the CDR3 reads TGCGCCAGCAGCCCTTACAGGGGGTATGGCTACACCTTC.

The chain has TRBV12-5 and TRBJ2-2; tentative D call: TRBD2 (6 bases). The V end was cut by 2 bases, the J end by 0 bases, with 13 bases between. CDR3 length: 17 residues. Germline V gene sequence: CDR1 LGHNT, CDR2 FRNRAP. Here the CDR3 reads CASGLLRVAANTGELFF. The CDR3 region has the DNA TGTGCTAGTGGTTTGTTGAGGGTAGCGGCGAACACCGGGGAGCTGTTTTTT.

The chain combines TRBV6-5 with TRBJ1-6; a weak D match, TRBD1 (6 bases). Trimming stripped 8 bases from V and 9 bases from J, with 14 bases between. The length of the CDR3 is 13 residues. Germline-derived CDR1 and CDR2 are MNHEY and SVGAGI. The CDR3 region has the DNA TGTGCCAGCGCCACCCAGGGGATTTCACCCCTCCACTTT. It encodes CASATQGISPLHF.

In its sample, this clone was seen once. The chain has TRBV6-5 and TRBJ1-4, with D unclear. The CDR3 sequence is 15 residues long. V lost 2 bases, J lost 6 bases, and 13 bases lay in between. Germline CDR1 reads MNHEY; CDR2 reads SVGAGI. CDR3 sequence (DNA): TGTGCCAGCAGTTACCTAACGGCGGGGTATGAAAAACTGTTTTTT. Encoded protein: CASSYLTAGYEKLFF.

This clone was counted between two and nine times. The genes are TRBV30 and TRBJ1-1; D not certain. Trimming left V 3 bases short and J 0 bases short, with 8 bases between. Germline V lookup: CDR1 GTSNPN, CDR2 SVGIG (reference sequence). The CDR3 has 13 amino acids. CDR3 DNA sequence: TGTGCCTGGAGCGCGGTTGTGAACACTGAAGCTTTCTTT. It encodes CAWSAVVNTEAFF.

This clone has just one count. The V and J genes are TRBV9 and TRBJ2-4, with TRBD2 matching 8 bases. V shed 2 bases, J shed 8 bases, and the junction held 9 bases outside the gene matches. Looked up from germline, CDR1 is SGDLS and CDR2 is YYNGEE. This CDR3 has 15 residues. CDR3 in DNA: TGTGCCAGCAGCGTCGAGGGACTAGAGTTTGACATTCAGTACTTC. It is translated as CASSVEGLEFDIQYF.

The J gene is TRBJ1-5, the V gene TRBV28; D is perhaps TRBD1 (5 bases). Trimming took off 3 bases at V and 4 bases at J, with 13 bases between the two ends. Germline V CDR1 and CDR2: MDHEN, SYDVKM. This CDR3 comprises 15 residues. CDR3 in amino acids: CASSLTRDSNQPQHF. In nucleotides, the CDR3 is TGTGCCAGCAGTTTGACCCGGGACTCGAATCAGCCCCAGCATTTT.

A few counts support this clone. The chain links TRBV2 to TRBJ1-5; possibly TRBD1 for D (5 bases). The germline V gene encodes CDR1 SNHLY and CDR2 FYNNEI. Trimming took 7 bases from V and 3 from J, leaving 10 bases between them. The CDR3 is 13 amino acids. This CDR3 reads CASMRDSNQPQHF. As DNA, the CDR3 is TGTGCCAGCATGAGGGACTCCAATCAGCCCCAGCATTTT. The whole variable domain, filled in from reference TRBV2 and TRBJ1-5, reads EPEVTQTPSHQVTQMGQEVILRCVPISNHLYFYWYRQILGQKVEFLVSFYNNEISEKSEIFDDQFSVERPDGSNFTLKIRSTKLEDSAMYFCASMRDSNQPQHFGDGTRLSIL.

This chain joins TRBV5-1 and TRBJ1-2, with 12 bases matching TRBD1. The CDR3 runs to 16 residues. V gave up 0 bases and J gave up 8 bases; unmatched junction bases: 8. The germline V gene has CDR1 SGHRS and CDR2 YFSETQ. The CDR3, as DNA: TGCGCCAGCAGCTTGGGGGACAGGGGGCCCTCTGGGGGCTACACCTTC. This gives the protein CASSLGDRGPSGGYTF.

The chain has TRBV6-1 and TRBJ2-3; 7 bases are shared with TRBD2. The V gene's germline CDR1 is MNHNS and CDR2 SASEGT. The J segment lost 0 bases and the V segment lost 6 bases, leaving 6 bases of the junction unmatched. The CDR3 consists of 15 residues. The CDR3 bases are TGTGCCAGCAGCCTAGCGGACTCTAGCACAGATACGCAGTATTTT. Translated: CASSLADSSTDTQYF.

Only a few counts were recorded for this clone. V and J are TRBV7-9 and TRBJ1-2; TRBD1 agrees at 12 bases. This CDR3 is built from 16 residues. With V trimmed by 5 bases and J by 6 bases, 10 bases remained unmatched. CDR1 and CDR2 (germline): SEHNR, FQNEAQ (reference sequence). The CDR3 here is CASSEGQGAFRDGYTF. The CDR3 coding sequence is TGTGCCAGCAGCGAGGGACAGGGGGCCTTCCGCGATGGCTACACCTTC.

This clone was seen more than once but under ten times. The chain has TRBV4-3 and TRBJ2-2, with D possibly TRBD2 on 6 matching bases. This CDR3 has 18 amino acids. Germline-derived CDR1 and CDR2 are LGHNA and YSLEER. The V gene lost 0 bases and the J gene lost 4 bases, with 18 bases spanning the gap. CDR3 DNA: TGCGCCAGCAGCCAAGATTCGTTTCGACGGGAGTTCACCGGGGAGCTGTTTTTT. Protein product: CASSQDSFRREFTGELFF.

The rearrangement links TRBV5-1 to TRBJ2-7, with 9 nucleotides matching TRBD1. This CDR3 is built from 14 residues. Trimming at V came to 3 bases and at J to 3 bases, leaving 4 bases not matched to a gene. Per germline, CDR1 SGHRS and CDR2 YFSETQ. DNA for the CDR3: TGCGCCAGCAGCTCGGGACAGGGCTTCTACGAGCAGTACTTC. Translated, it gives CASSSGQGFYEQYF. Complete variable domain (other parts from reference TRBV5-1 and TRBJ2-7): KAGVTQTPRYLIKTRGQQVTLSCSPISGHRSVSWYQQTPGQGLQFLFEYFSETQRNKGNFPGRFSGRQFSNSRSEMNVSTLELGDSALYLCASSSGQGFYEQYFGPGTRLTVT.

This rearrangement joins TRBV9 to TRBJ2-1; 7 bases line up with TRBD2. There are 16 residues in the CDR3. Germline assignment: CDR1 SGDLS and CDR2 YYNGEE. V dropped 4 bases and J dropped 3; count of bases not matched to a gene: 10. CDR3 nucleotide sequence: TGTGCCAGCAGCCCGCAGCGGGGCGACCTCTACAATGAGCAGTTCTTC. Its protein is CASSPQRGDLYNEQFF.